This TCR beta chain was sequenced during a study of vaccination effects on CD4 cells after COVID-19. General study results and limits: Long after vaccination, the clones induced by infection and by vaccine shrank markedly in size.

Sequencing used immunoSEQ multiplex PCR; TCRdb keeps in-frame clones, though not all of them. Of about 19,000 clones in the sample, around three quarters were seen once. Antigen-specific CD4+ T cells were first expanded with viral peptide pools by the ViraFEST assay and only then sequenced. The authors isolated CD4+ T cells after approximately 9 days of culture. None of these healthy vaccinees had been infected with SARS-CoV-2 before vaccination. A density of over 1.5 million PBMC per well was used; these cells were cultured with approximately 9.3 IU/ml IL-2 and roughly 9.2 ug/ml peptides. IL-2 medium was substituted for half the medium on days 3 and 7. This CDR3 contains 16 residues. Germline values: CDR1 SEHNR, CDR2 FQNEAQ (reference sequence). Trimming removed 2 bases at V and 3 bases at J, with 14 bases between. This clone was detected a few times. Its specificity is unknown.

The source material was CD4+ T cells from PBMCs cultured with HCoV-229E spike peptides, sampled before COVID-19 vaccination. The TCR sequence derives from a human donor who received a COVID-19 vaccine. The chain links TRBV7-9 to TRBJ2-1, with D unclear. The CDR3: CASSLSLRNIYNEQFF. The DNA for the CDR3 is TGTGCCAGCAGCTTATCGTTGCGGAACATCTACAATGAGCAGTTCTTC.